Following are 15 T cell receptor beta chains from one sample sequenced in a study of blood T cell repertoires in COVID-19. TCRdb's copy holds only in-frame clones and misses some; the assay was immunoSEQ multiplex PCR. The table lists around 69,000 clones, around 84% of them singletons. Sequenced: peripheral blood. Receptors were obtained from a man aged 50 to 59 with active COVID-19.

This rearrangement joins TRBV3-1 (or the pseudogene TRBV3-2) to TRBJ1-2, with D perhaps matching TRBD1 (6 bases). Germline loops: CDR1 LGHDT, CDR2 YNNKEL (reference sequence). Trimming stripped 4 bases from V and 6 bases from J, with 12 bases between. There are 13 residues in the CDR3. CDR3 sequence reads: CASSRDIADGYTF. CDR3 nucleotides: TGTGCCAGCAGCCGGGACATCGCAGATGGCTACACCTTC.

The chain combines TRBV28 with TRBJ2-2; D is perhaps TRBD1 (6 bases). This CDR3 is 15 amino acids long. Trimming left V 7 bases short and J 1 base short, with 13 bases between. Germline V gene lookup returns CDR1 MDHEN and CDR2 SYDVKM. The CDR3 coding sequence is TGTGCCAGCAAACCACAGACAGGGAACACCGGGGAGCTGTTTTTT. Protein product: CASKPQTGNTGELFF.

J is TRBJ1-1 and V is TRBV15, with 9 bases that match TRBD1. With V trimmed by 6 bases and J by 6 bases, 8 bases remained unmatched. The length of the CDR3 is 14 residues. Germline V gene sequence: CDR1 LNHNV, CDR2 YYDKDF (reference sequence). The CDR3 sequence is CATSPPGQGSEAFF. The CDR3 DNA is TGTGCCACCAGTCCCCCGGGACAGGGATCTGAAGCTTTCTTT.

The chain joins TRBV28 to TRBJ1-4, with TRBD1 identical over 7 bases. The germline V gene encodes CDR1 MDHEN and CDR2 SYDVKM. This CDR3 has 14 residues. V shed 6 bases and J 5 bases; nucleotides not matched to a gene: 6. The CDR3 is CASSPDRINEKLFF. The CDR3 DNA reads TGTGCCAGCAGCCCGGACAGGATAAATGAAAAACTGTTTTTT.

This sequence joins TRBV21-1 and TRBJ1-3. TRBV21-1 is reported as a pseudogene. The CDR3 is 16 residues long. The chain's CDR3 is CASSKDPPGSGNTIYF. The CDR3, as DNA: TGTGCCAGCAGCAAAGACCCTCCGGGTAGTGGAAACACCATATATTTT.

The V call is TRBV3-1 (or the pseudogene TRBV3-2), the J call TRBJ1-5; TRBD1 is a possible D gene (6 bases). V lost 1 base to trimming and J lost 6 bases, with 10 bases between them. CDR1 is LGHDT and CDR2 is YNNKEL in the germline V gene (reference sequence). The CDR3 sequence is 14 residues long. This CDR3 is CASSQAGAGQPQHF. The DNA of the CDR3 is TGTGCCAGCAGCCAAGCAGGGGCTGGTCAGCCCCAGCATTTT.

V gene TRBV5-1 combines with J gene TRBJ1-4; D uncertain. The CDR3 spans 15 residues. V lost 0 bases to trimming and J lost 3 bases, with 9 bases between them. Looked up from germline, CDR1 is SGHRS and CDR2 is YFSETQ. Here the CDR3 DNA reads TGCGCCAGCAGCTTGGGCGGCGCGGCTAATGAAAAACTGTTTTTT. Encoded protein: CASSLGGAANEKLFF. Together with reference TRBV5-1 and TRBJ1-4, the CDR3 gives the full variable domain: KAGVTQTPRYLIKTRGQQVTLSCSPISGHRSVSWYQQTPGQGLQFLFEYFSETQRNKGNFPGRFSGRQFSNSRSEMNVSTLELGDSALYLCASSLGGAANEKLFFGSGTQLSVL.

This chain links TRBV5-4 with TRBJ1-4, with TRBD1 matching over 7 bases. The V segment lost 1 base and the J segment 11 bases; nucleotides outside the gene matches: 11. This CDR3 comprises 15 residues. Germline assignment: CDR1 SGHNT and CDR2 YYREEE (reference sequence). The CDR3 spells CASSLYSAEGQKLFF. CDR3 bases: TGTGCCAGCAGCTTGTATAGCGCAGAGGGACAGAAACTGTTTTTT.

The V gene is TRBV19, the J gene TRBJ1-4, with TRBD1 identical over 11 bases. The CDR3 is 13 amino acids. V trimming: 10 bases; J trimming: 8 bases; junction bases outside the gene matches: 6. The germline gives CDR1 LNHDA, CDR2 SQIVND (reference sequence). The chain's CDR3 is CATSDRGPEKLFF. The CDR3 nucleotides are TGTGCCACCTCGGACAGGGGGCCGGAAAAACTGTTTTTT.

The gene calls are TRBV5-4 and TRBJ1-2, with TRBD1 matching over 10 bases. Germline lookup yields CDR1 SGHNT and CDR2 YYREEE (reference sequence). The junction had 1 base not matched to a gene; V was cut back by 4 bases and J by 4 bases. The CDR3 covers 13 residues. The CDR3 sequence: CASSRDRGYGYTF. CDR3 DNA sequence: TGTGCCAGCAGCCGGGACAGGGGCTATGGCTACACCTTC.

The chain links TRBV24-1 to TRBJ2-3, with D possibly TRBD2 on 5 matching bases. Per germline, CDR1 KGHDR and CDR2 SFDVKD. The CDR3 is 15 residues long. V was clipped by 4 bases and J by 5 bases, with 15 bases between them. CDR3: CATSDPGPEGDTQYF. CDR3 DNA sequence: TGTGCCACCAGTGACCCGGGTCCTGAGGGAGATACGCAGTATTTT.

A few counts support this clone. This chain connects TRBV27 to TRBJ2-7, with a weak D call TRBD2 (5 bases). V dropped 6 bases and J dropped 0 bases, with 18 bases sitting between them. This CDR3 comprises 16 residues. CDR1 is MNHEY, CDR2 SMNVEV, per germline (reference sequence). The CDR3 here is CASSPSYASYSYEQYF. The CDR3 bases are TGTGCCAGCAGCCCCTCTTACGCTAGCTACTCCTACGAGCAGTACTTC.

The genes are TRBV11-2 and TRBJ2-1; 10 bases fit TRBD1. The CDR3 contains 14 residues. Unmatched junction bases numbered 4, after V lost 5 bases and J lost 6 bases. Germline CDR1 SGHAT, CDR2 FQNNGV. CDR3 sequence reads: CASSRTGGRNEQFF. The CDR3 DNA sequence: TGTGCCAGCAGCCGGACAGGGGGACGCAATGAGCAGTTCTTC.

V and J are TRBV11-3 and TRBJ1-1, with 8 nucleotides matching TRBD1. Germline V gives CDR1 SGHNT, CDR2 YENEEA. This CDR3 contains 15 residues. V dropped 3 bases and J dropped 4; count of bases not matched to a gene: 7. The CDR3 nucleotides are TGTGCCAGCAGCTTCGGCGGACAGGGCGGCACTGAAGCTTTCTTT. Translated: CASSFGGQGGTEAFF.

The rearrangement uses TRBV28 and TRBJ1-4; tentative D call: TRBD1 (5 bases). Germline V gene sequence: CDR1 MDHEN, CDR2 SYDVKM. Between the trimmed V and J ends, which lost 2 bases and 0 bases, there was a span of 10 bases. This CDR3 region has 16 residues. The CDR3 sequence: CASSLIGAATNEKLFF. DNA of the CDR3: TGTGCCAGCAGTTTAATTGGGGCCGCAACTAATGAAAAACTGTTTTTT.